This T cell receptor beta chain was captured by sequencing in a study of OX40 agonist ivuxolimab in advanced cancers. Describing the broader study: The costimulatory receptor OX40 (CD134) was targeted by ivuxolimab, a fully human IgG2 agonistic monoclonal antibody. Intravenous ivuxolimab was administered to patients every 2 weeks at six dose levels: 0.01, 0.1, 0.3, 1.5, 3 and 10 mg/kg. Partial responses occurred in three dose-escalation patients, of whom one had hepatocellular carcinoma and two had cutaneous melanoma. The point of sequencing TCRbeta in the periphery was to test whether ivuxolimab changed TCR sequence diversity and drove clonal T-cell expansion. Prior anti-PD-1, anti-PD-L1 or anti-CTLA-4 therapy was permitted, and checkpoint inhibitors had been received by roughly 42% of dose-escalation patients. Of the 50 to 55 dose-escalation patients, hepatocellular carcinoma was present in approximately 20, melanoma in approximately 15, renal cell carcinoma in 9 and head and neck cancer in 9. The paper reports the monotherapy dose-escalation portion (N ≈ 50 patients) of the phase I ivuxolimab trial. In the dose-escalation cohort, approximately 83% of patients were male, and the mean age was 60 years with a range of about 20 to 79. Paper-wide results and their limitations: On average, CD8+ T cells showed more expanded clones than CD4+ T cells after ivuxolimab. Low levels of normalized T-cell clonal expansion were also shown by some nonresponding patients. In the 0.1-3.0 mg/kg groups, partial responders had among the lowest normalized peripheral clonal expansion, particularly in CD8+ T cells. The antigen specificity of the peripheral T cells that underwent clonal expansion was not determined. At doses from 0.1 to 3.0 mg/kg, clonal expansion was seen in both CD4+ and CD8+ blood T cells between baseline and week 6.

Per the germline V gene (reference sequence), MNHEY is the CDR1 and SMNVEV is the CDR2. CDR3 length: 14 amino acids, cysteine to phenylalanine. Left in the record is the CDR3 DNA by itself, 42 bases read in frame from the first base. Trimmed from V: 9 bases; trimmed from J: 7 bases; junction bases lacking a gene match: 9. With regard to this clone: Which antigen it targets is not known. Base qualities are not at hand, and no much larger clone is one base apart.

The trial excluded patients who had a history of autoimmune disease or were on systemic immunosuppression. Peripheral blood for TCR sequencing was collected from all dose cohorts at baseline, on cycle 4 day 1, and on cycle 7 day 1. Samples came from an open-label, multicenter, first-in-human phase I dose-escalation trial of ivuxolimab. Adults with locally advanced or metastatic melanoma, renal cell, hepatocellular, or head and neck squamous cell carcinoma were enrolled in the trial. Before TCR sequencing, CD4+ T cells and CD8+ T cells from peripheral blood were sorted into separate populations. Genomic DNA was isolated from the sorted cells so that the TCRbeta CDR3 region could be sequenced. The immunoSEQ Assay was used to sequence the TCRbeta CDR3 regions. TCRdb mirrors the immuneACCESS table, restricted to in-frame sequences. Some clones are absent from its copies; in checked studies, under half trace to an unresolved V gene, and the reason for the others is unknown. The sample table holds 20,000 to 30,000 clones, of which roughly 93% were seen once. Roughly 50% of the sample comes from the top ten.

The source is an adult with an advanced solid tumor such as melanoma, head and neck, liver or kidney cancer. The input for sequencing was CD4+ or CD8+ T cells sorted from blood, taken in a trial of the OX40 agonist ivuxolimab. The rearranged segments are TRBV27 and TRBJ2-1; a stretch of 10 junction bases matches TRBD1. CDR3 loop: CASWQGQGRNEQFF. The DNA sequence is as follows: TGTGCCAGTTGGCAGGGACAGGGGAGGAATGAGCAGTTCTTC.